Here is one T cell receptor beta chain with its context. Its antigen is still unknown. This PCR relied on a set of 60 Vbeta primers and 13 Jbeta primers. Sequencing used immunoSEQ multiplex PCR; TCRdb keeps in-frame clones, though not all of them. This table has about 130,000 clones, 70% to 90% appearing once. This specimen comes from a study of cytomegalovirus exposure and HLA in healthy donors. Study-wide findings and caveats: In an earlier analysis, most TCR beta V segments were productive about 90% or about 30% of the time.

The length of the CDR3 is 16 residues. The V end was cut by 4 bases, the J end by 11 bases, with 28 bases between. Germline-derived CDR1 and CDR2 are SGHRS and YFSETQ. Sequencing was done on a sample of PBMCs. The chain carries TRBV5-1 and TRBJ2-7, with D perhaps TRBD1 (6 bases). This TCR came from a boy younger than 18 in good health and CMV-seronegative. The CDR3 loop is CASSDPDRRFYEGEYF. The CDR3 bases are TGCGCCAGCAGCGATCCTGACAGGCGCTTTTACGAGGGGGAGTACTTC.